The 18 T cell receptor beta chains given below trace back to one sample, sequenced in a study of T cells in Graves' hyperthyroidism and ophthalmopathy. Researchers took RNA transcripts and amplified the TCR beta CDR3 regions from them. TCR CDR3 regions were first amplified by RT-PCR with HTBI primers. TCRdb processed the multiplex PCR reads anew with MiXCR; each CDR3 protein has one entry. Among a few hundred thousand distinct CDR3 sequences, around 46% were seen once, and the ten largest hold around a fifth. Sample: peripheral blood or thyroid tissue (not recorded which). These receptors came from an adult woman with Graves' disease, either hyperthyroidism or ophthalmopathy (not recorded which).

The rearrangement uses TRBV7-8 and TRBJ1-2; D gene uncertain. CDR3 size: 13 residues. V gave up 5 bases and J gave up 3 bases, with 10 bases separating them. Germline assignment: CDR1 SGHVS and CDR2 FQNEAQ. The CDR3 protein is CASSPGGHYGYTF. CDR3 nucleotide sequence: TGTGCCAGCAGCCCGGGAGGCCACTATGGCTACACCTTC.

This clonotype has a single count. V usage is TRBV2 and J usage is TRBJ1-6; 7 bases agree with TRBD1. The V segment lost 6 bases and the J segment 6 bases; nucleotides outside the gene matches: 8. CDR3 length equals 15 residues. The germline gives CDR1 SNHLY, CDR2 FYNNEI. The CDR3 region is CASSLTGTANSPLHF. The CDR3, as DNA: TGTGCCAGCAGCCTAACCGGGACAGCTAATTCACCCCTCCACTTT.

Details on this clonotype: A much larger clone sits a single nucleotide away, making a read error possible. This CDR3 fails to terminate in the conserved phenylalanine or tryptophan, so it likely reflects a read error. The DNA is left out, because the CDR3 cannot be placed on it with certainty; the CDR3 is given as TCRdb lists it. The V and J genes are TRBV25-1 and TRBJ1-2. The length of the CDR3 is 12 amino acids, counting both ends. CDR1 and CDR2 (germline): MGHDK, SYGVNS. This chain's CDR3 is CASSEGGSMRTS.

This chain's CDR3 is CASSVGGGQPQHF. The CDR3 nucleotides are TGTGCCAGCAGCGTTGGGGGCGGCCAGCCCCAGCATTTT. The gene calls are TRBV9 and TRBJ1-5, with TRBD1 as a possible D gene (6 bases). The V gene's germline CDR1 is SGDLS and CDR2 YYNGEE. V lost 2 bases and J 7 bases, leaving 10 bases between the germline ends. The CDR3 covers 13 residues.

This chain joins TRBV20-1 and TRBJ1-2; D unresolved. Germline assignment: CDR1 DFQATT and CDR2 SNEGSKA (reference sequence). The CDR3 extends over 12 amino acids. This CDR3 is CSARLHDYGYTF. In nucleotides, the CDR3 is TGCAGCGCGCGGTTGCACGACTATGGCTACACCTTC.

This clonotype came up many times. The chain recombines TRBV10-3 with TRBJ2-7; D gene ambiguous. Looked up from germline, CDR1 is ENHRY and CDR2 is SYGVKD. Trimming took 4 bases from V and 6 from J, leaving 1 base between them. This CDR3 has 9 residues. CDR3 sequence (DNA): TGTGCCATCAGTGTCGAGCAGTACTTC. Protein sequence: CAISVEQYF.

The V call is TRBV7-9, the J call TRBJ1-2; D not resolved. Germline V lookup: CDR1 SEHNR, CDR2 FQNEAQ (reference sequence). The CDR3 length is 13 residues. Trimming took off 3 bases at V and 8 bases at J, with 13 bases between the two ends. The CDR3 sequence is CASSLYHEVGYTF. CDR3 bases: TGTGCCAGCAGCTTGTACCATGAGGTCGGCTACACCTTC.

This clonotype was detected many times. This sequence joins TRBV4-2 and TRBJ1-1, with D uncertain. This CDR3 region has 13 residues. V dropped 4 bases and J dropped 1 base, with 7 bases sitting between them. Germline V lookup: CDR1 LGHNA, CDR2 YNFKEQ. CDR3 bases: TGTGCCAGCAGCCCGTACCAGAACACTGAAGCTTTCTTT. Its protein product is CASSPYQNTEAFF.

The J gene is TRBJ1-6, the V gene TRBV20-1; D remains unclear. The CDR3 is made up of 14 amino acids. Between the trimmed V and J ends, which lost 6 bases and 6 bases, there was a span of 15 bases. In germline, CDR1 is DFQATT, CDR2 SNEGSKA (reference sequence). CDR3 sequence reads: CSASSSARNSPLHF. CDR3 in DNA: TGCAGTGCCAGCAGTTCCGCGCGTAATTCACCCCTCCACTTT.

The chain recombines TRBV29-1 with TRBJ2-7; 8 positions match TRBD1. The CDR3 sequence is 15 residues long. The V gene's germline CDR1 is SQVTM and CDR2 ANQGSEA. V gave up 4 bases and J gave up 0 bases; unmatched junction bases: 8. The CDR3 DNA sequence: TGCAGCGTTGTCCCACCCGGGACAGGCTCCTACGAGCAGTACTTC. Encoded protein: CSVVPPGTGSYEQYF.

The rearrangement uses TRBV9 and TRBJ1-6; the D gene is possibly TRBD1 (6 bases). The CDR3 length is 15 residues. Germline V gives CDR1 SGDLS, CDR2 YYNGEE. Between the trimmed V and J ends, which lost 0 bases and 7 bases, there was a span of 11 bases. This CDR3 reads CASSVDEGVNSPLHF. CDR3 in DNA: TGTGCCAGCAGCGTAGACGAGGGGGTCAATTCACCCCTCCACTTT.

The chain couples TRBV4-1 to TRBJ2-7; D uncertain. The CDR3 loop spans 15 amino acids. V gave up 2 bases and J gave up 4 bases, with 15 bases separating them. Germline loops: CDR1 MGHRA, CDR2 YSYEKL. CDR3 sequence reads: CASSQLQVAAYEQYF. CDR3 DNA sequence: TGCGCCAGCAGCCAACTACAAGTTGCAGCTTACGAGCAGTACTTC.

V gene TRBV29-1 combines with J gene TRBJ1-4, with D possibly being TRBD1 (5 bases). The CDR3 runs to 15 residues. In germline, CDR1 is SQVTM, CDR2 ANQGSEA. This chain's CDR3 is CRALHNRFQGEKLFF. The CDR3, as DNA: TGCAGAGCTCTTCATAACAGGTTCCAAGGAGAAAAACTGTTTTTT.

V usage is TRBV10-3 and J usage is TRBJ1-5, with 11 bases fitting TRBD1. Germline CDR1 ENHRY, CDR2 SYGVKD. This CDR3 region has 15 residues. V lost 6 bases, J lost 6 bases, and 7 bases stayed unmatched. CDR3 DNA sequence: TGTGCCATCAGACCGGGACAGGGGGAGGGTCAGCCCCAGCATTTT. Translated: CAIRPGQGEGQPQHF.

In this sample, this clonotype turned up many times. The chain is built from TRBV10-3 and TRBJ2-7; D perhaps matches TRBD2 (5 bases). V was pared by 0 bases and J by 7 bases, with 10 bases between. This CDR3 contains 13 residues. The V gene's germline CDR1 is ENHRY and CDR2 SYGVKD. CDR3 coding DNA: TGTGCCATCAGTGAGTCGTGGCGGACTGAGCAGTACTTC. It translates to CAISESWRTEQYF.

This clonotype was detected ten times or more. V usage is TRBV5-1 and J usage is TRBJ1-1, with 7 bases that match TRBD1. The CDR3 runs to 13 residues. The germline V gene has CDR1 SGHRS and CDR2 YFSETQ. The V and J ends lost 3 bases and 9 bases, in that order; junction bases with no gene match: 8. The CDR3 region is CASSSGQADQAFF. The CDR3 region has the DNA TGCGCCAGCAGCTCCGGACAGGCCGACCAAGCTTTCTTT.

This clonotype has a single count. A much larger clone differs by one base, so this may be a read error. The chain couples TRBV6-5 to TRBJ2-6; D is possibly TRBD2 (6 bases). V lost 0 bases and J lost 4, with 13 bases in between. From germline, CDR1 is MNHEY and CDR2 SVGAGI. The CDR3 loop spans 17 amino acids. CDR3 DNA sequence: TGTGCCAGCAGTTACTCGGGACTTCTCCTCGGGGCCAACGTCCTGACTTTC. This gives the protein CASSYSGLLLGANVLTF.

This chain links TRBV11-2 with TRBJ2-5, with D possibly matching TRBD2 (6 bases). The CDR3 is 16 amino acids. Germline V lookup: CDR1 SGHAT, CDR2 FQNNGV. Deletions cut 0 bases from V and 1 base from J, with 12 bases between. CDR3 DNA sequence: TGTGCCAGCAGCTTAGATGCGGGGAGCTTCCAAGAGACCCAGTACTTC. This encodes CASSLDAGSFQETQYF.